This TCR beta chain was sequenced in a study of shared clonotypes between healthy human individuals. Genomic DNA belonging to each subset was distributed in equal measure over several immunoSEQ plates. Replicate PCRs run on sorted subsets employed 200 ng DNA, around 27,000 T cell genomes. Original processing methods: Junction-only immunoSEQ data arrived without quality scores, meaning filtering differed. Measured with immunoSEQ multiplex PCR; TCRdb has only the in-frame clones, and not every one. That table furnishes V, J and clone size, whereas the DNA furnished D and trimming. The data show about 1 million clones, with around 76% seen just once and approximately 1.5% held by the top ten. J was trimmed by 8 bases and V by 4 bases; bases with no gene match: 5. Per germline, CDR1 SGHNT and CDR2 YYREEE (reference sequence). CDR3 length: 15 residues.

The chain couples TRBV5-4 to TRBJ2-1, with 14 bases fitting TRBD2. Specimen: memory CD4+ T cells sorted from blood. Subset noted: CD45RA-negative fraction. The sequence was collected from a man between 18 and 35 years old in good health. The CDR3 DNA is TGTGCCAGCAGCCGGACTAGCGGGGGGTCCGATGAGCAGTTCTTC. Translating it yields CASSRTSGGSDEQFF.